The 26 T cell receptor beta chains given below trace back to one sample, sequenced in a study of T cells in Graves' hyperthyroidism and ophthalmopathy (dated by TCRdb to the late 2010s). The protocol used for the library was multiplex PCR. Instrument used: Illumina HiSeq 2000. Amplification of TCR beta CDR3 regions was carried out from RNA transcripts. For the first round of RT-PCR on the TCR CDR3, the HTBI primer set was used together with the Qiagen OneStep RT-PCR kit. Through fastp at Q25 and MiXCR, TCRdb rebuilt clones from the public reads, retaining in-frame beta chains. Every entry covers one CDR3 protein and lists the most common genes and DNA from its rows. This sample is represented by some 620,000 distinct CDR3 sequences; roughly 15% of them were singletons. Of the sample, 3% to 4.5% falls within the top ten clones. Sequenced input: blood. These receptors were collected from a woman aged 25 to 39 with Graves' hyperthyroidism.

The genes are TRBV6-1 and TRBJ1-6; TRBD1 agrees at 7 bases. Germline-derived CDR1 and CDR2 are MNHNS and SASEGT. V lost 5 bases, J lost 4 bases, and 17 bases stayed unmatched. This CDR3 is 19 amino acids long. The DNA of the CDR3 is TGTGCCAGCAGTACCCGTGGGAGGACAGGCTCCCTTTATAATTCACCCCTCCACTTT. Its translation is CASSTRGRTGSLYNSPLHF.

This clonotype has a count of ten or more. The rearrangement links TRBV20-1 to TRBJ2-1; 7 nucleotides align to TRBD2. V lost 1 base and J lost 1; bases outside the gene matches: 1. This CDR3 has 14 amino acids. CDR1 DFQATT and CDR2 SNEGSKA come from the germline V gene (reference sequence). CDR3 DNA: TGCAGTGCTAGAGGAGCGGGATCCTACAATGAGCAGTTCTTC. Its translation: CSARGAGSYNEQFF.

This clonotype occurred many times. This chain joins TRBV2 and TRBJ2-5; TRBD1 matches at 11 bases. Germline loops: CDR1 SNHLY, CDR2 FYNNEI. The CDR3 is made up of 14 amino acids. J was trimmed by 1 base and V by 10 bases; bases with no gene match: 5. The CDR3 sequence is CANRGQGAQETQYF. In nucleotides, the CDR3 is TGTGCCAACCGCGGACAGGGGGCCCAAGAGACCCAGTACTTC.

For this clonotype: Since a much larger clone is just one base distant, this may be a read error. This rearrangement joins TRBV7-2 to TRBJ2-7; TRBD1 is a possible D gene (6 bases). Trimming removed 4 bases at V and 2 bases at J, with 9 bases between. Per the germline V gene, CDR1 is SGHTA and CDR2 is FQGNSA. The CDR3 has 13 amino acids. DNA of the CDR3: TGTGCCAGCAGCTCGGACAGCCCCTACGAGCAGTACTTC. Its translation: CASSSDSPYEQYF.

The table lists this clonotype with many counts. DNA of the CDR3: TGTGCCAGCAGTGACGGACAGCCCTACTTAGCCAAAAACATTCAGTACTTC. Translating gives CASSDGQPYLAKNIQYF. The V call is TRBV6-1, the J call TRBJ2-4; D might be TRBD1 (6 bases). In germline, CDR1 is MNHNS, CDR2 SASEGT. Trimming pared 3 bases from V and 0 bases from J, leaving 15 bases between. The CDR3 length is 17 residues.

This clonotype was detected a few times. V and J are TRBV2 and TRBJ1-4; 8 positions match TRBD1. The CDR3 extends over 15 amino acids. The ends lost 3 bases at V and 5 bases at J; junction bases unmatched: 5. CDR1 SNHLY and CDR2 FYNNEI come from the germline V gene. The CDR3 spells CASSEGQVPNEKLFF. CDR3 nucleotides: TGTGCCAGCAGTGAGGGACAGGTTCCGAATGAAAAACTGTTTTTT.

The chain joins TRBV4-1 to TRBJ1-1; a possible D gene is TRBD1 (5 bases). Trimming took off 2 bases at V and 4 bases at J, with 14 bases between the two ends. This CDR3 spans 15 amino acids. Germline V gene data show CDR1 as MGHRA and CDR2 as YSYEKL. The CDR3 coding sequence is TGCGCCAGCAGCCAACCCTCTCCAGGGCCCACTGAAGCTTTCTTT. It is translated as CASSQPSPGPTEAFF.

V is TRBV7-9 and J is TRBJ2-5, with D possibly TRBD1 on 8 matching bases. The germline CDR1 and CDR2 sequences are SEHNR and FQNEAQ (reference sequence). V was shortened by 7 bases and J by 4 bases, with 16 bases between the two germline ends. CDR3 length equals 14 residues. CDR3 in DNA: TGTGCCAGCAACCCGACAGGGGAGGGAGAGACCCAGTACTTC. It yields the protein CASNPTGEGETQYF.

The table lists this clonotype with many counts. V usage is TRBV11-2 and J usage is TRBJ2-7, with 8 bases that match TRBD2. V lost 0 bases to trimming and J lost 2 bases; unmatched junction nucleotides: 3. CDR1 is SGHAT, CDR2 FQNNGV, per germline. This CDR3 has 15 residues. In DNA form, the CDR3 reads TGTGCCAGCAGCTTAGAGGCGGGAGGTCCCTACGAGCAGTACTTC. Translating it yields CASSLEAGGPYEQYF.

In its sample, this clonotype was seen a few times. The chain combines TRBV4-3 with TRBJ2-5, with TRBD1 matching over 12 bases. V lost 0 bases, J lost 5 bases, and 4 bases stayed unmatched. The germline CDR1 and CDR2 sequences are LGHNA and YSLEER. The CDR3 covers 16 residues. The CDR3 DNA sequence: TGCGCCAGCAGCCAAGATGGGACAGGGGGCAGCGAGACCCAGTACTTC. Encoded protein: CASSQDGTGGSETQYF.

This clonotype was seen ten or more times. The V gene is TRBV28, the J gene TRBJ2-4; weak D call: TRBD2 (5 bases). CDR3 length: 15 amino acids. CDR1 MDHEN and CDR2 SYDVKM come from the germline V gene. The DNA of the CDR3 is TGTGCTTCACGAGGGCCGGTTACGACCAAAAACATTCAGTACTTC. This sequence encodes CASRGPVTTKNIQYF.

The sample holds many counts of this clonotype. The chain carries TRBV27 and TRBJ1-1, with D possibly matching TRBD1 (6 bases). CDR1 MNHEY and CDR2 SMNVEV come from the germline V gene (reference sequence). The CDR3 spans 15 residues. Deletions cut 2 bases from V and 7 bases from J, with 17 bases between. DNA for the CDR3: TGTGCCAGCAGTTTAAGGGGGGGCCCTTCTTATGAAGCTTTCTTT. Protein sequence: CASSLRGGPSYEAFF.

This clonotype was detected only a few times. The V call is TRBV30, the J call TRBJ2-3, with TRBD2 as a possible D gene (6 bases). The CDR3 length is 13 residues. Germline V CDR1 and CDR2: GTSNPN, SVGIG (reference sequence). The V gene lost 3 bases and the J gene lost 7 bases, with 14 bases spanning the gap. The CDR3 loop is CAWRGTGTNTQYF. DNA for the CDR3: TGTGCCTGGAGGGGGACTGGCACGAATACGCAGTATTTT.

This clonotype was detected many times. This sequence joins TRBV3-1 and TRBJ2-3; D gene unclear. V lost 4 bases and J lost 2, with 7 bases in between. The CDR3 extends over 13 amino acids. Germline-derived CDR1 and CDR2 are LGHDT and YNNKEL (reference sequence). CDR3 loop: CASSRQITDTQYF. CDR3 DNA: TGTGCCAGCAGCCGCCAGATCACAGATACGCAGTATTTT.

Only a few counts were recorded for this clonotype. The V gene is TRBV12-3 or TRBV12-4, the J gene TRBJ1-3, with a possible D match to TRBD1 (5 bases). The CDR3 is 14 residues long. The V end was cut by 4 bases, the J end by 4 bases, with 11 bases between. CDR3 sequence: CASSYGQAGNTIYF. In nucleotides, the CDR3 is TGTGCCAGCAGTTACGGACAAGCCGGAAACACCATATATTTT.

J is TRBJ2-3 and V is TRBV6-1; 8 bases map to TRBD2. The CDR3 is made up of 16 amino acids. Germline V gene sequence: CDR1 MNHNS, CDR2 SASEGT. V was clipped by 8 bases and J by 2 bases; unmatched bases: 12. The CDR3 nucleotides are TGTGCCAGCCCTCTTCCTACTAGCGGCTTCACAGATACGCAGTATTTT. Translation gives CASPLPTSGFTDTQYF.

V and J are TRBV20-1 and TRBJ1-2; D unclear. The CDR3 is 13 residues long. Trimming pared 3 bases from V and 6 bases from J, leaving 14 bases between. Germline V gives CDR1 DFQATT, CDR2 SNEGSKA (reference sequence). In nucleotides, the CDR3 is TGCAGTGCTAGTCGGCCCGCGGGTGATGGCTACACCTTC. Translation gives CSASRPAGDGYTF.

Ten or more counts support this clonotype. The chain combines TRBV5-1 with TRBJ1-1, with D perhaps matching TRBD1 (5 bases). The CDR3 spans 13 residues. The germline CDR1 and CDR2 sequences are SGHRS and YFSETQ. Between the trimmed V and J ends, which lost 0 bases and 6 bases, there was a span of 9 bases. CDR3 loop: CASSLGGGAEAFF. DNA of the CDR3: TGCGCCAGCAGCTTGGGCGGGGGGGCTGAAGCTTTCTTT. Combining the CDR3 with reference TRBV5-1 and TRBJ1-1 gives the whole variable domain KAGVTQTPRYLIKTRGQQVTLSCSPISGHRSVSWYQQTPGQGLQFLFEYFSETQRNKGNFPGRFSGRQFSNSRSEMNVSTLELGDSALYLCASSLGGGAEAFFGQGTRLTVV.

This clonotype was counted between two and nine times. V gene TRBV30 combines with J gene TRBJ1-1; no clear D. Germline CDR1 reads GTSNPN; CDR2 reads SVGIG (reference sequence). The CDR3 loop spans 16 amino acids. V lost 4 bases and J 0 bases, leaving 18 bases between the germline ends. The CDR3 sequence: CAWIPTPRSLNTEAFF. The CDR3 DNA reads TGTGCCTGGATCCCAACCCCCCGGTCCCTGAACACTGAAGCTTTCTTT. Using reference TRBV30 and TRBJ1-1 for the parts outside the CDR3, the full variable domain is SQTIHQWPATLVQPVGSPLSLECTVEGTSNPNLYWYRQAAGRGLQLLFYSVGIGQISSEVPQNLSASRPQDRQFILSSKKLLLSDSGFYLCAWIPTPRSLNTEAFFGQGTRLTVV.

This clonotype was picked up a small number of times. The CDR3 loop is CASSPAGEWETQYF. CDR3 sequence (DNA): TGTGCCAGCAGTCCCGCGGGAGAGTGGGAGACCCAGTACTTC. J is TRBJ2-5 and V is TRBV6-1; TRBD2 aligns across 7 bases. CDR3 length: 14 amino acids. Losses at the gene ends were 5 bases for V and 5 bases for J; bases not matched to a gene: 8. Germline CDR1 reads MNHNS; CDR2 reads SASEGT.

This clonotype was detected many times. The V gene is TRBV19, the J gene TRBJ2-2, with 9 positions matching TRBD2. CDR1 and CDR2 from the germline V gene are LNHDA and SQIVND (reference sequence). The CDR3 runs 12 residues. J was trimmed by 10 bases and V by 6 bases; bases with no gene match: 3. This CDR3 is CASSLAGPELFF. The CDR3 region has the DNA TGTGCCAGTAGCCTAGCGGGGCCGGAGCTGTTTTTT. The entire variable domain, with the rest obtained from reference TRBV19 and TRBJ2-2, is as follows: DGGITQSPKYLFRKEGQNVTLSCEQNLNHDAMYWYRQDPGQGLRLIYYSQIVNDFQKGDIAEGYSVSREKKESFPLTVTSAQKNPTAFYLCASSLAGPELFFGEGSRLTVL.

For this clonotype: Being one base from a much bigger clone, this may be a read error. This chain connects TRBV5-1 to TRBJ2-3; the D gene is possibly TRBD2 (6 bases). Germline V CDR1 and CDR2: SGHRS, YFSETQ. Deletions cut 2 bases from V and 4 bases from J, with 17 bases between. There are 16 residues in the CDR3. CDR3 sequence reads: CASSLTAGFSADTQYF. The CDR3 DNA sequence: TGCGCCAGCAGCTTAACAGCGGGCTTTAGCGCAGATACGCAGTATTTT.

This clonotype was recorded a few times. This chain joins TRBV14 and TRBJ1-6; D may be TRBD1 (6 bases). The CDR3 runs 16 residues. V was shortened by 1 base and J by 15 bases, with 22 bases between the two germline ends. The germline gives CDR1 SGHDN, CDR2 FVKESK. CDR3 nucleotide sequence: TGTGCCAGCAGCCAAGGGGGACACCGACCCTCCCGGGACCTCCACTTT. This sequence encodes CASSQGGHRPSRDLHF.

J is TRBJ2-1 and V is TRBV9, with TRBD2 identical over 8 bases. Trimming took 3 bases from V and 9 from J; bases not matched to a gene: 11. This CDR3 comprises 15 residues. CDR1 SGDLS and CDR2 YYNGEE come from the germline V gene. The CDR3: CASSAPGLVSGEQFF. CDR3 DNA sequence: TGTGCCAGCAGCGCGCCGGGACTAGTGTCGGGTGAGCAGTTCTTC. The full variable domain, rest sourced from reference TRBV9 and TRBJ2-1, is DSGVTQTPKHLITATGQRVTLRCSPRSGDLSVYWYQQSLDQGLQFLIQYYNGEERAKGNILERFSAQQFPDLHSELNLSSLELGDSALYFCASSAPGLVSGEQFFGPGTRLTVL.

This clonotype was detected ten times or more. The chain couples TRBV28 to TRBJ1-5; a weak D match, TRBD1 (5 bases). This CDR3 has 16 amino acids. V lost 2 bases and J lost 3, with 14 bases in between. Germline CDR1 is MDHEN and CDR2 is SYDVKM. In DNA form, the CDR3 reads TGTGCCAGCAGTTTAGTGATCAGGGAGTCCAATCAGCCCCAGCATTTT. Protein: CASSLVIRESNQPQHF.

The CDR3 DNA sequence: TGCAGCGTTGACCCCGGCGCCCCGTACGAGCAGTACTTC. This gives the protein CSVDPGAPYEQYF. The chain has TRBV29-1 and TRBJ2-7; D remains ambiguous. Per the germline V gene, CDR1 is SQVTM and CDR2 is ANQGSEA. This CDR3 region has 13 residues. The V and J ends lost 3 bases and 4 bases respectively, with 13 bases between them.